The 29 T cell receptor beta chains in this list originate from one sample, sequenced in a study of blood T cell repertoires in COVID-19. Repertoires were generated with immunoSEQ multiplex PCR, while TCRdb's copy carries only in-frame clones and drops some. The data hold around 190,000 clones, with less than 85% observed a single time. Sequenced material: peripheral blood. These receptors all stem from a human donor in a cohort sampled during active COVID-19.

This chain links TRBV9 with TRBJ2-1; D is perhaps TRBD1 (5 bases). The ends were cut back, 4 bases at V and 0 bases at J, with 17 bases in the middle. CDR1 and CDR2 (germline): SGDLS, YYNGEE. This CDR3 region has 17 residues. Here the CDR3 DNA reads TGTGCCAGCAGCCCCCCGCCCCCAGGGCTCTCCTACAATGAGCAGTTCTTC. Translating it yields CASSPPPPGLSYNEQFF.

The chain is built from TRBV5-1 and TRBJ2-2; 7 bases are shared with TRBD1. The ends lost 4 bases at V and 4 bases at J; junction bases unmatched: 4. Germline V gene sequence: CDR1 SGHRS, CDR2 YFSETQ. This CDR3 region has 14 residues. CDR3 bases: TGCGCCAGCAGCCGGGACAGATTCACCGGGGAGCTGTTTTTT. It yields the protein CASSRDRFTGELFF. Full variable domain (outside the CDR3, taken from reference TRBV5-1 and TRBJ2-2): KAGVTQTPRYLIKTRGQQVTLSCSPISGHRSVSWYQQTPGQGLQFLFEYFSETQRNKGNFPGRFSGRQFSNSRSEMNVSTLELGDSALYLCASSRDRFTGELFFGEGSRLTVL.

J is TRBJ2-6 and V is TRBV2; D may be TRBD1 (6 bases). Trimming took 7 bases from V and 0 from J, leaving 22 bases between them. Germline assignment: CDR1 SNHLY and CDR2 FYNNEI. The CDR3 consists of 19 residues. The DNA of the CDR3 is TGTGCCAGCACCCGACCGCAGGGGCAGGCAAACTCTGGGGCCAACGTCCTGACTTTC. The encoded protein is CASTRPQGQANSGANVLTF. The entire variable domain, with the rest obtained from reference TRBV2 and TRBJ2-6, is as follows: EPEVTQTPSHQVTQMGQEVILRCVPISNHLYFYWYRQILGQKVEFLVSFYNNEISEKSEIFDDQFSVERPDGSNFTLKIRSTKLEDSAMYFCASTRPQGQANSGANVLTFGAGSRLTVL.

The V and J genes are TRBV12-3 or TRBV12-4 and TRBJ2-7, with TRBD1 identical over 9 bases. This CDR3 has 13 residues. Trimming removed 8 bases from V and 6 bases from J; junction bases left unmatched: 8. In DNA, the CDR3 is TGTGCCAGCCAGGACAGGGGAGGTATCGAGCAGTACTTC. Encoded protein: CASQDRGGIEQYF.

The V gene is TRBV10-3, the J gene TRBJ2-5; TRBD1 matches at 8 bases. V dropped 6 bases and J dropped 0; count of bases not matched to a gene: 3. Germline V gene lookup returns CDR1 ENHRY and CDR2 SYGVKD. This CDR3 has 14 residues. Here the CDR3 DNA reads TGTGCCATCAGCCGGGACAGGAACCAAGAGACCCAGTACTTC. It is translated as CAISRDRNQETQYF.

This chain connects TRBV2 to TRBJ1-4, with no clear D. Trimming shortened V by 3 bases and J by 1 base, and 15 bases separated the two germline ends. The germline V gene encodes CDR1 SNHLY and CDR2 FYNNEI. The CDR3 sequence is 17 residues long. The DNA of the CDR3 is TGTGCCAGCAGTGATCGATCCGGTACGGTAACTAATGAAAAACTGTTTTTT. Translation gives CASSDRSGTVTNEKLFF.

The rearrangement uses TRBV11-3 and TRBJ2-1, with TRBD1 matching 7 bases. The ends lost 5 bases at V and 10 bases at J; junction bases unmatched: 8. The CDR3 length is 13 residues. From germline, CDR1 is SGHNT and CDR2 YENEEA. The DNA of the CDR3 is TGTGCCAGCAGCATCGTAGGGGGCGGGGAGCAGTTCTTC. Encoded protein: CASSIVGGGEQFF.

This clone was recorded only once. The chain is built from TRBV3-1 (or the pseudogene TRBV3-2) and TRBJ1-2; tentative D call: TRBD1 (6 bases). CDR1 is LGHDT, CDR2 YNNKEL, per germline (reference sequence). The CDR3 runs 15 residues. V was clipped by 6 bases and J by 7 bases, with 21 bases between them. The CDR3 DNA follows: TGTGCCAGCAGTGAAAGTCCGGGGGGGCCCTTTGGCTACACCTTC. This gives the protein CASSESPGGPFGYTF.

The rearrangement joins TRBV5-1 to TRBJ2-5; the match to TRBD2 covers 8 bases. The V and J ends lost 3 bases and 3 bases, in that order; junction bases with no gene match: 4. The CDR3 sequence is 14 residues long. The germline V gene has CDR1 SGHRS and CDR2 YFSETQ. The DNA for the CDR3 is TGCGCCAGCAGCTCGGGAGGGGGGGAAGAGACCCAGTACTTC. Translated: CASSSGGGEETQYF.

This clone was observed once. The V and J genes are TRBV7-9 and TRBJ2-3, with TRBD2 matching 15 bases. V dropped 6 bases and J dropped 6; count of bases not matched to a gene: 4. Looked up from germline, CDR1 is SEHNR and CDR2 is FQNEAQ (reference sequence). The CDR3 runs to 15 residues. The CDR3 reads CASSSGLAGGDTQYF. CDR3 nucleotides: TGTGCCAGCAGTTCCGGACTAGCGGGGGGGGATACGCAGTATTTT.

V and J are TRBV3-1 (or the pseudogene TRBV3-2) and TRBJ2-1, with TRBD2 matching over 12 bases. CDR1 and CDR2 from the germline V gene are LGHDT and YNNKEL (reference sequence). J was trimmed by 3 bases and V by 8 bases; bases with no gene match: 5. This CDR3 has 15 amino acids. The CDR3 protein is CASGPTSGGYNEQFF. CDR3 nucleotides: TGTGCCAGCGGCCCGACTAGCGGGGGCTACAATGAGCAGTTCTTC.

The V call is TRBV15, the J call TRBJ2-2; TRBD1 agrees at 8 bases. Germline CDR1 and CDR2: LNHNV and YYDKDF (reference sequence). V gave up 1 base and J gave up 2 bases; unmatched junction bases: 6. The CDR3 runs to 17 residues. The DNA for the CDR3 is TGTGCCACCAGCAGAGTATTCGGACAGGGAAACACCGGGGAGCTGTTTTTT. Amino acids: CATSRVFGQGNTGELFF.

V gene TRBV7-2 combines with J gene TRBJ2-7; a possible D gene is TRBD2 (6 bases). CDR1 SGHTA and CDR2 FQGNSA come from the germline V gene. V was shortened by 0 bases and J by 6 bases, with 15 bases between the two germline ends. This CDR3 has 15 amino acids. The CDR3 reads CASSLAGGPPSEQYF. Here the CDR3 DNA reads TGTGCCAGCAGCTTAGCGGGGGGTCCACCCAGCGAGCAGTACTTC.

The rearrangement links TRBV15 to TRBJ2-7; D may be TRBD1 (5 bases). Trimming left V 0 bases short and J 6 bases short, with 21 bases between. Germline V CDR1 and CDR2: LNHNV, YYDKDF (reference sequence). The CDR3 consists of 17 residues. In DNA, the CDR3 is TGTGCCACCAGCAGAGATGAAGGGGCCAGGGAATCGGCCGAGCAGTACTTC. Amino acids: CATSRDEGARESAEQYF.

The chain has TRBV3-1 (or the pseudogene TRBV3-2) and TRBJ1-1; D is unresolved. The CDR3 totals 15 residues. Germline CDR1 reads LGHDT; CDR2 reads YNNKEL (reference sequence). V dropped 0 bases and J dropped 3 bases, with 11 bases sitting between them. Here the CDR3 DNA reads TGTGCCAGCAGCCAAGAGGGGTCCGGGGACACTGAAGCTTTCTTT. Amino acids: CASSQEGSGDTEAFF.

This sequence joins TRBV2 and TRBJ1-1; 10 bases map to TRBD1. The CDR3 is made up of 13 amino acids. In germline, CDR1 is SNHLY, CDR2 FYNNEI. Germline trimming cut 6 bases from V and 5 bases from J; bases unmatched to any gene: 3. CDR3 region: CASRGQGLTEAFF. As DNA, the CDR3 is TGTGCCAGCAGGGGACAGGGGCTAACTGAAGCTTTCTTT.

The chain recombines TRBV7-2 with TRBJ2-7, with D unresolved. CDR1 and CDR2 (germline): SGHTA, FQGNSA. The CDR3 extends over 13 amino acids. The germline V and J ends were trimmed by 5 bases and 2 bases, with 10 bases remaining between them. The chain's CDR3 is CASSPTGAYEQYF. The CDR3 nucleotides read TGTGCCAGCAGCCCGACTGGAGCCTACGAGCAGTACTTC. Based on the CDR3 plus reference TRBV7-2 and TRBJ2-7, the full variable domain is GAGVSQSPSNKVTEKGKDVELRCDPISGHTALYWYRQSLGQGLEFLIYFQGNSAPDKSGLPSDRFSAERTGGSVSTLTIQRTQQEDSAVYLCASSPTGAYEQYFGPGTRLTVT.

This clone appeared a few times. The chain carries TRBV27 and TRBJ1-6; 7 bases are a match to TRBD1. Germline assignment: CDR1 MNHEY and CDR2 SMNVEV (reference sequence). The CDR3 has 14 residues. The J segment lost 9 bases and the V segment lost 3 bases, leaving 5 bases of the junction unmatched. For the CDR3, the DNA is TGTGCCAGCAGTTTGAGACAGGGAAGTTCACCCCTCCACTTT. This gives the protein CASSLRQGSSPLHF.

This clone occurred a few times. J is TRBJ2-3 and V is TRBV9; D might be TRBD2 (6 bases). Germline assignment: CDR1 SGDLS and CDR2 YYNGEE. The V end lost 0 bases, the J end lost 5 bases, and 13 bases lay between the germline ends. There are 15 residues in the CDR3. CDR3 DNA: TGTGCCAGCAGCGTAGCTACTCTGGGAGGAGATACGCAGTATTTT. Its translation is CASSVATLGGDTQYF.

V and J are TRBV6-5 and TRBJ2-7; D may be TRBD1 (5 bases). The CDR3 has 16 amino acids. With 0 bases removed from V and 0 bases from J, the gap between germline ends came to 12 bases. Germline V gene sequence: CDR1 MNHEY, CDR2 SVGAGI. In nucleotides, the CDR3 is TGTGCCAGCAGTTACTCTGGTGACAGCCTCTCCTACGAGCAGTACTTC. Its protein product is CASSYSGDSLSYEQYF.

This clone appeared a few times. The rearrangement joins TRBV5-4 to TRBJ2-7; a weak D match, TRBD1 (5 bases). This CDR3 contains 15 residues. With 2 bases removed from V and 5 bases from J, the gap between germline ends came to 17 bases. Germline loops: CDR1 SGHNT, CDR2 YYREEE (reference sequence). The CDR3 DNA sequence: TGTGCCAGCAGCTTACCAGGGAAATCTAATCACGAGCAGTACTTC. This codes for CASSLPGKSNHEQYF.

The rearrangement links TRBV30 to TRBJ2-3, with 7 nucleotides matching TRBD2. The CDR3 contains 15 residues. Trimming cost V 0 bases and J 3 bases; bases outside gene matches: 6. Germline V CDR1 and CDR2: GTSNPN, SVGIG (reference sequence). CDR3 residues: CAWSVRFGGTDTQYF. As DNA, the CDR3 is TGTGCCTGGAGTGTACGTTTCGGGGGGACAGATACGCAGTATTTT.

This chain joins TRBV29-1 and TRBJ2-1, with TRBD2 as a possible D gene (5 bases). Germline V gives CDR1 SQVTM, CDR2 ANQGSEA. The CDR3 is made up of 14 amino acids. Between the trimmed V and J ends, which lost 4 bases and 4 bases, there was a span of 14 bases. This CDR3 reads CSVVPAAKYNEQFF. The CDR3 bases are TGCAGCGTTGTGCCAGCGGCTAAATACAATGAGCAGTTCTTC.

The chain joins TRBV9 to TRBJ2-1; the D is unclear. The V end was cut by 0 bases, the J end by 5 bases, with 6 bases between. Germline V lookup: CDR1 SGDLS, CDR2 YYNGEE. There are 13 residues in the CDR3. Here the CDR3 DNA reads TGTGCCAGCAGCGTAGGGCCAAACAATGAGCAGTTCTTC. It yields the protein CASSVGPNNEQFF.

V is TRBV27 and J is TRBJ2-5, with D maybe TRBD1 (6 bases). Trimming took off 5 bases at V and 5 bases at J, with 12 bases between the two ends. The V gene's germline CDR1 is MNHEY and CDR2 SMNVEV (reference sequence). The CDR3 loop spans 13 amino acids. The DNA for the CDR3 is TGTGCCAGCAGTAGAACAGGGTTCGAGACCCAGTACTTC. Translating gives CASSRTGFETQYF.

The chain has TRBV7-8 and TRBJ1-6, with 9 bases matching TRBD1. The CDR3 totals 17 residues. J gave up 10 bases and V 4 bases, and 14 bases lay outside the gene matches. Germline-derived CDR1 and CDR2 are SGHVS and FQNEAQ. DNA for the CDR3: TGTGCCAGCAGCTCGTTGACAGGGGGAATGCCAAGCTCACCCCTCCACTTT. This codes for CASSSLTGGMPSSPLHF.

The CDR3 sequence is CASSLGQGSYEQYF. In nucleotides, the CDR3 is TGTGCCAGCAGCCTAGGACAGGGTTCCTACGAGCAGTACTTC. This chain uses TRBV19 with TRBJ2-7, with 8 bases identical to TRBD1. Germline assignment: CDR1 LNHDA and CDR2 SQIVND (reference sequence). The CDR3 sequence is 14 residues long. The V and J ends lost 9 bases and 1 base, in that order; junction bases with no gene match: 8.

The V call is TRBV7-8, the J call TRBJ2-7, with 12 positions matching TRBD2. V gave up 2 bases and J gave up 4 bases; unmatched junction bases: 6. The length of the CDR3 is 16 residues. CDR1 is SGHVS, CDR2 FQNEAQ, per germline. For the CDR3, the DNA is TGTGCCAGCAGCTTAACGGCTAGCGGGGGGGATTACGAGCAGTACTTC. This sequence encodes CASSLTASGGDYEQYF.

The chain carries TRBV19 and TRBJ1-5, with TRBD1 matching over 7 bases. CDR1 and CDR2 (germline): LNHDA, SQIVND (reference sequence). V dropped 7 bases and J dropped 1; count of bases not matched to a gene: 4. The CDR3 is 14 amino acids. The CDR3 sequence: CASTPDRSNQPQHF. Here the CDR3 DNA reads TGTGCCAGTACCCCGGACAGGAGCAATCAGCCCCAGCATTTT.